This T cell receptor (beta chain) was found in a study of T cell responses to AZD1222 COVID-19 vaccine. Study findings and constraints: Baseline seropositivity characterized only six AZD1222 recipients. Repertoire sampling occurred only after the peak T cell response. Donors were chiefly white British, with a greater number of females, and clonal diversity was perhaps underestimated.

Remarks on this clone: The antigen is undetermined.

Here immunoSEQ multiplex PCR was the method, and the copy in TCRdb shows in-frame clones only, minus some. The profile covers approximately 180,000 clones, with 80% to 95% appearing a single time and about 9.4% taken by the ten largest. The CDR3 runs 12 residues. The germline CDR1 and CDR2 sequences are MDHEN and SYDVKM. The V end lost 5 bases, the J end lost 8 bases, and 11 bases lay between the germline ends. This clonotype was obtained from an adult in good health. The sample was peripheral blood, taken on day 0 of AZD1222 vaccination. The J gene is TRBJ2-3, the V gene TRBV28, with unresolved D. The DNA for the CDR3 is TGTGCCAGCAGTACTTCAGGTGGTACGCAGTATTTT. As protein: CASSTSGGTQYF. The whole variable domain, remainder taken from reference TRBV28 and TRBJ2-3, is DVKVTQSSRYLVKRTGEKVFLECVQDMDHENMFWYRQDPGLGLRLIYFSYDVKMKEKGDIPEGYSVSREKKERFSLILESASTNQTSMYLCASSTSGGTQYFGPGTRLTVL.